This T cell receptor beta chain was sequenced for a study of beta chain features in type 1 diabetes. Looking at the study overall: The patients were much like the healthy donors in age, gender and cell yields.

Study-level findings and limits: When cDNA is sequenced, cells with high TCR expression could be over-represented. TCRB CDR3 length was moderately but significantly reduced in all four CD4+ subsets of Type 1 diabetes patients. Relative to healthy donors, patients appeared to have naive, central memory and Treg TCRB repertoires that were more similar.

Sequenced material consisted of expressed TCRB transcripts (all of the isolated RNA was reverse transcribed). Data came from immunoSEQ multiplex PCR; TCRdb stores just in-frame clones and leaves some out. This sample has under 950,000 clones; under 20% occur once, and the top ten carry 0.023%. V gave up 8 bases and J gave up 4 bases, with 13 bases separating them. Per the germline V gene, CDR1 is SNHLY and CDR2 is FYNNEI. CDR3 length: 13 residues. This clone has just a few counts. The antigen is undetermined. The TCR sequence derives from a young woman in good health. Sequencing was carried out using naive CD4+ T cells from blood. V and J are TRBV2 and TRBJ2-3; perhaps TRBD1 as D (5 bases). The CDR3 loop is CASGSRRADTQYF. The CDR3 DNA reads as TGTGCCAGCGGAAGCCGCAGGGCAGATACGCAGTATTTT.